One sample yielded the 28 T cell receptor beta chains listed below, sequenced in a study of cytomegalovirus exposure and HLA in healthy donors. The assay was immunoSEQ multiplex PCR, and TCRdb's table has in-frame clones only and misses some. Of roughly 300,000 clones in the sample, over 75% were seen once. The sequenced material came from PBMCs. The receptors were gathered from a woman aged 18 to 35 in good health and CMV-seronegative.

The CDR3 DNA reads as TGTGCCAGCAGCCACATACTCCAGGGGTTAGAGGATGAAAAACTGTTTTTT. It yields the protein CASSHILQGLEDEKLFF. The J gene is TRBJ1-4, the V gene TRBV7-9, with a weak D call TRBD1 (6 bases). The CDR3 spans 17 residues. Trimming cost V 5 bases and J 6 bases, with 22 bases left between them. From germline, CDR1 is SEHNR and CDR2 FQNEAQ (reference sequence).

The chain has TRBV7-9 and TRBJ1-2; possibly TRBD1 for D (5 bases). CDR3 length equals 14 residues. Looked up from germline, CDR1 is SEHNR and CDR2 is FQNEAQ (reference sequence). V lost 1 base, J lost 3 bases, and 9 bases lay in between. CDR3 amino acids: CASSLGLGHYGYTF. DNA for the CDR3: TGTGCCAGCAGCTTAGGACTGGGGCACTATGGCTACACCTTC.

This clone turned up a few times. CDR3 in amino acids: CASSTGTSGRRELFF. The CDR3 DNA sequence: TGCGCCAGCAGCACAGGGACTAGCGGGAGAAGGGAGCTGTTTTTT. The chain recombines TRBV5-1 with TRBJ2-2, with 14 bases matching TRBD2. CDR3 length: 15 residues. The V gene's germline CDR1 is SGHRS and CDR2 YFSETQ. J gave up 9 bases and V 4 bases, and 5 bases lay outside the gene matches.

V gene TRBV27 combines with J gene TRBJ2-7; 10 nucleotides line up with TRBD2. The CDR3 is 15 residues long. Germline assignment: CDR1 MNHEY and CDR2 SMNVEV (reference sequence). With V trimmed by 6 bases and J by 5 bases, 10 bases remained unmatched. Here the CDR3 DNA reads TGTGCCAGCAGAGACAAGCGGGAGGGCGGGAACGAGCAGTACTTC. Its translation: CASRDKREGGNEQYF.

V usage is TRBV28 and J usage is TRBJ1-1, with unresolved D. Trimming took 3 bases from V and 8 from J, leaving 13 bases between them. Germline V gene lookup returns CDR1 MDHEN and CDR2 SYDVKM. This CDR3 is 13 amino acids long. The CDR3 DNA follows: TGTGCCAGCAGTTTGACGGCGGCGAAAGAAGCTTTCTTT. It codes for CASSLTAAKEAFF.

The chain recombines TRBV6-1 with TRBJ2-7; the match to TRBD2 covers 8 bases. The germline V gene encodes CDR1 MNHNS and CDR2 SASEGT. V trimming: 2 bases; J trimming: 2 bases; junction bases outside the gene matches: 8. The CDR3 spans 16 residues. The CDR3 nucleotides are TGTGCCAGCAGTGAAAAGGTCGGGGGGGGCACCTACGAGCAGTACTTC. This translates into CASSEKVGGGTYEQYF.

The chain is built from TRBV28 and TRBJ1-1, with 9 bases fitting TRBD1. Germline assignment: CDR1 MDHEN and CDR2 SYDVKM. This CDR3 region has 17 residues. V lost 3 bases to trimming and J lost 7 bases; unmatched junction nucleotides: 15. This chain's CDR3 is CASSFLLTDRGDDEAFF. The CDR3 nucleotides read TGTGCCAGCAGTTTCTTGTTGACCGACAGGGGGGACGATGAAGCTTTCTTT.

The CDR3 region is CASSFGAGGIDTQYF. The DNA for the CDR3 is TGTGCCAGCAGCTTTGGAGCGGGTGGGATCGATACGCAGTATTTT. The genes are TRBV7-3 and TRBJ2-3, with a weak D call TRBD2 (6 bases). From germline, CDR1 is SGHTA and CDR2 FQGTGA. Trimming took 3 bases from V and 6 from J, leaving 16 bases between them. The CDR3 is made up of 15 amino acids. Drawing the rest from reference TRBV7-3 and TRBJ2-3, the complete variable domain is GAGVSQTPSNKVTEKGKYVELRCDPISGHTALYWYRQSLGQGPEFLIYFQGTGAADDSGLPNDRFFAVRPEGSVSTLKIQRTERGDSAVYLCASSFGAGGIDTQYFGPGTRLTVL.

The V call is TRBV7-2, the J call TRBJ1-1; 7 positions agree with TRBD1. This CDR3 region has 15 residues. The germline gives CDR1 SGHTA, CDR2 FQGNSA. V was pared by 6 bases and J by 7 bases, with 14 bases of the junction left unmatched. CDR3 protein: CASSSAGDRVSEAFF. DNA for the CDR3: TGTGCCAGCAGTTCTGCCGGCGACAGGGTCAGTGAAGCTTTCTTT.

V and J are TRBV7-6 and TRBJ2-2; tentatively, D is TRBD2 (5 bases). CDR3 length: 13 amino acids. Germline V gene lookup returns CDR1 SGHVS and CDR2 FNYEAQ. V was cut by 5 bases and J by 7 bases, with 11 bases left in between. The chain's CDR3 is CASSQLEGGELFF. DNA of the CDR3: TGTGCCAGCAGCCAACTTGAGGGCGGGGAGCTGTTTTTT.

The J gene is TRBJ2-3, the V gene TRBV7-3; the match to TRBD2 covers 7 bases. The CDR3 runs to 20 residues. The J segment lost 0 bases and the V segment lost 5 bases, leaving 20 bases of the junction unmatched. The V gene's germline CDR1 is SGHTA and CDR2 FQGTGA. CDR3 sequence: CASSPLAASGTFPSTDTQYF. The CDR3 coding sequence is TGTGCCAGCAGCCCCCTTGCGGCTAGCGGAACCTTTCCTAGCACAGATACGCAGTATTTT.

This sequence joins TRBV6-1 and TRBJ1-5; the D is unclear. CDR1 and CDR2 from the germline V gene are MNHNS and SASEGT. Trimming stripped 2 bases from V and 3 bases from J, with 5 bases between. The CDR3 is made up of 13 amino acids. CDR3: CASSEQNNQPQHF. DNA for the CDR3: TGTGCCAGCAGTGAACAGAACAATCAGCCCCAGCATTTT.

This chain links TRBV5-1 with TRBJ2-3; the D gene is possibly TRBD2 (6 bases). The V gene's germline CDR1 is SGHRS and CDR2 YFSETQ. The CDR3 covers 14 residues. V lost 2 bases, J lost 2 bases, and 9 bases lay in between. CDR3 bases: TGCGCCAGCAGCTTCCGGGAGCACACAGATACGCAGTATTTT. This sequence encodes CASSFREHTDTQYF.

The CDR3 DNA reads as TGTGCCGGCGATAGGGGGAGAGGACAGCCCCAGCATTTT. Protein: CAGDRGRGQPQHF. J is TRBJ1-5 and V is TRBV28; possible D gene TRBD1, 6 bases. Germline assignment: CDR1 MDHEN and CDR2 SYDVKM. V lost 11 bases, J lost 7 bases, and 18 bases lay in between. This CDR3 spans 13 amino acids.

J is TRBJ1-5 and V is TRBV19; D is unclear. The germline V gene encodes CDR1 LNHDA and CDR2 SQIVND (reference sequence). The CDR3 consists of 15 residues. Trimming cost V 7 bases and J 3 bases, with 16 bases left between them. This chain's CDR3 is CASTQTVRSNQPQHF. The CDR3 nucleotides read TGTGCCAGTACCCAAACGGTACGTTCCAATCAGCCCCAGCATTTT.

The CDR3 spells CASSERTGTGGTDTQYF. The CDR3 bases are TGTGCCAGCAGCGAGCGAACCGGGACAGGGGGGACAGATACGCAGTATTTT. This chain links TRBV27 with TRBJ2-3, with 11 bases that match TRBD1. J lost 3 bases, V lost 6 bases, and 11 bases had no gene match. The CDR3 spans 17 residues. Germline CDR1 and CDR2: MNHEY and SMNVEV (reference sequence).

The genes are TRBV4-3 and TRBJ2-7; TRBD2 is a possible D gene (6 bases). The CDR3 has 17 residues. The germline CDR1 and CDR2 sequences are LGHNA and YSLEER. V shed 4 bases and J shed 3 bases, with 22 bases lying between them. CDR3 sequence reads: CASSRDSRNPRVYEQYF. As DNA, the CDR3 is TGCGCCAGCAGCCGGGACTCCAGAAATCCCCGGGTCTACGAGCAGTACTTC.

The chain employs TRBV5-1 and TRBJ1-1; TRBD1 agrees at 8 bases. Germline loops: CDR1 SGHRS, CDR2 YFSETQ. The CDR3 covers 13 residues. J was trimmed by 4 bases and V by 5 bases; bases with no gene match: 4. CDR3: CASRGQAGTEAFF. CDR3 DNA: TGCGCCAGCAGGGGACAGGCGGGCACTGAAGCTTTCTTT.

This clone has more than one count but fewer than ten. The chain couples TRBV5-1 to TRBJ1-1; 8 bases agree with TRBD1. J gave up 0 bases and V 4 bases, and 8 bases lay outside the gene matches. The CDR3 totals 16 residues. In germline, CDR1 is SGHRS, CDR2 YFSETQ. Here the CDR3 reads CASSLGQGYMNTEAFF. The DNA for the CDR3 is TGCGCCAGCAGCCTCGGACAGGGCTATATGAACACTGAAGCTTTCTTT.

The chain employs TRBV11-2 and TRBJ2-7, with a tentative D call TRBD1 (5 bases). This CDR3 comprises 13 residues. V was shortened by 0 bases and J by 8 bases, with 11 bases between the two germline ends. Looked up from germline, CDR1 is SGHAT and CDR2 is FQNNGV. CDR3: CASSLDGLGQQYF. For the CDR3, the DNA is TGTGCCAGCAGCTTAGACGGGCTGGGGCAGCAGTACTTC.

The V call is TRBV5-5, the J call TRBJ2-7, with D possibly TRBD1 on 6 matching bases. Trimming pared 0 bases from V and 1 base from J, leaving 8 bases between. Germline lookup yields CDR1 SGHKS and CDR2 YYEKEE (reference sequence). The CDR3 loop spans 14 amino acids. CDR3 DNA: TGTGCCAGCAGCTTGGACAGGGTTTCCTACGAGCAGTACTTC. Translated: CASSLDRVSYEQYF.

This chain joins TRBV5-6 and TRBJ2-7; weak D call: TRBD1 (6 bases). Germline V gene sequence: CDR1 SGHDT, CDR2 YYEEEE. The V end was cut by 1 base, the J end by 5 bases, with 13 bases between. The CDR3 runs 14 residues. CDR3 in DNA: TGTGCCAGCAGCTTGTACAGGGCAGTGGACGAGCAGTACTTC. This sequence encodes CASSLYRAVDEQYF.

The chain recombines TRBV5-8 with TRBJ2-7; a weak D match, TRBD2 (5 bases). CDR1 and CDR2 from the germline V gene are SGHTS and YDEGEE. CDR3 size: 14 residues. V lost 5 bases and J lost 2, with 14 bases in between. CDR3 residues: CASSLPGLAYEQYF. The DNA of the CDR3 is TGTGCCAGCAGTTTACCAGGACTTGCCTACGAGCAGTACTTC.

The CDR3 reads CASSFRGNTGELFF. The CDR3 region has the DNA TGTGCCAGCAGTTTCAGGGGAAACACCGGGGAGCTGTTTTTT. The V gene is TRBV6-1, the J gene TRBJ2-2; D possibly corresponds to TRBD1 (6 bases). Looked up from germline, CDR1 is MNHNS and CDR2 is SASEGT. The CDR3 consists of 14 residues. The V gene lost 5 bases and the J gene lost 2 bases, with 9 bases spanning the gap.

This sequence joins TRBV2 and TRBJ2-5, with TRBD2 matching 8 bases. From germline, CDR1 is SNHLY and CDR2 FYNNEI. The J segment lost 1 base and the V segment lost 4 bases, leaving 11 bases of the junction unmatched. The CDR3 has 17 amino acids. CDR3 sequence: CASSVGAHGGGQETQYF. CDR3 in DNA: TGTGCCAGCAGTGTCGGGGCACACGGGGGGGGCCAAGAGACCCAGTACTTC.

This chain joins TRBV27 and TRBJ1-4, with 7 bases lining up with TRBD1. J lost 4 bases, V lost 5 bases, and 13 bases had no gene match. Germline-derived CDR1 and CDR2 are MNHEY and SMNVEV (reference sequence). CDR3 length equals 17 residues. The CDR3 bases are TGTGCCAGCAGTCTAGTCCCGCCTGACAGGGTTAATGAAAAACTGTTTTTT. Translating it yields CASSLVPPDRVNEKLFF.

This clone was observed many times. The chain recombines TRBV4-2 with TRBJ1-2, with TRBD1 identical over 11 bases. Germline V gives CDR1 LGHNA, CDR2 YNFKEQ. V shed 0 bases and J 6 bases; nucleotides not matched to a gene: 9. CDR3 size: 17 residues. The CDR3 coding sequence is TGTGCCAGCAGCCAAGATGTCCCGGACAGGGGGCTGGATGGCTACACCTTC. It specifies CASSQDVPDRGLDGYTF.

V gene TRBV4-2 combines with J gene TRBJ2-5; 9 nucleotides align to TRBD2. J lost 4 bases, V lost 1 base, and 1 base had no gene match. Germline lookup yields CDR1 LGHNA and CDR2 YNFKEQ. This CDR3 region has 14 residues. CDR3 protein: CASSQALAGETQYF. The CDR3 DNA reads TGTGCCAGCAGCCAAGCACTAGCGGGAGAGACCCAGTACTTC.